A selection of T cell receptor beta chains follows, all from one sample in a study of blood T cell repertoires in COVID-19. Data came from immunoSEQ multiplex PCR; TCRdb stores just in-frame clones and leaves some out. The sample records 260,000 or so clones, approximately 85% being singletons. Sample: peripheral blood. These receptors came from a human donor in a cohort sampled during active COVID-19. Both conserved end residues are part of each CDR3. D genes are given only for firm matches. Clone size appears in some rows only: once, few, many, or a class for an expanded clone.

abundance	v_gene	j_gene	d_gene	CDR3aa	CDR3nt
.	TRBV19	TRBJ2-7	TRBD2	CASSMGLAGSYEQYF	TGTGCCAGTAGTATGGGACTAGCGGGGAGTTACGAGCAGTACTTC
.	TRBV28	TRBJ2-7	.	CASMRRSQGSYEQYF	TGTGCCAGCATGAGAAGGTCTCAGGGCTCCTACGAGCAGTACTTC
.	TRBV28	TRBJ1-2	TRBD1	CASSRGTGRGAYGYTF	TGTGCCAGCAGTCGGGGGACAGGGAGGGGTGCCTATGGCTACACCTTC
.	TRBV7-2	TRBJ2-7	.	CASSFNSYEQYF	TGTGCCAGCAGCTTCAACTCCTACGAGCAGTACTTC
.	TRBV18	TRBJ1-5	.	CASSPGHSSNQPQHF	TGTGCCAGCTCACCCGGACATTCCTCCAATCAGCCCCAGCATTTT
.	TRBV28	TRBJ2-1	TRBD1	CASSERGQGASGFYNEQFF	TGTGCCAGCAGTGAAAGGGGACAGGGGGCTAGCGGATTCTACAATGAGCAGTTCTTC
once	TRBV7-2	TRBJ2-7	.	CASSPRTVGLISYEQYF	TGTGCCAGCAGCCCCCGGACAGTCGGATTAATTTCCTACGAGCAGTACTTC
.	TRBV5-1	TRBJ2-2	TRBD2	CASSPGTSGYTGELFF	TGCGCCAGCAGCCCCGGGACTAGCGGTTACACCGGGGAGCTGTTTTTT
.	TRBV7-2	TRBJ1-4	.	CASSLTPDGEKLFF	TGTGCCAGCAGCTTAACCCCCGACGGGGAAAAACTGTTTTTT
once	TRBV2	TRBJ1-4	.	CASSTGFSNEKLFF	TGTGCCAGCAGCACAGGGTTTTCTAATGAAAAACTGTTTTTT
once	TRBV30	TRBJ1-1	.	CAWSVLGLGEAFF	TGTGCCTGGAGTGTACTAGGGCTGGGTGAAGCTTTCTTT
.	TRBV7-6	TRBJ1-5	TRBD1	CASSLGQGDLGNQPQHF	TGTGCCAGCAGCTTAGGACAGGGGGATCTGGGCAATCAGCCCCAGCATTTT
.	TRBV28	TRBJ2-4	TRBD2	CASSSVGVQREGQKTKNIQYF	TGTGCCAGCAGTTCGGTAGGGGTCCAGCGGGAGGGCCAAAAAACCAAAAACATTCAGTACTTC
.	TRBV30	TRBJ2-7	TRBD1	CAWSRTGPYEQYF	TGTGCCTGGAGCCGGACAGGGCCGTACGAGCAGTACTTC
.	TRBV25-1	TRBJ1-3	.	CASSDEAASNTIYF	TGTGCCAGCAGTGATGAGGCGGCTTCTAACACCATATATTTT
.	TRBV7-9	TRBJ2-7	TRBD2	CASSRAASGRATVSF	TGTGCCAGCAGCCGAGCGGCAAGCGGGAGGGCCACAGTAAGCTTC
.	TRBV3-1/TRBV3-2	TRBJ1-2	.	CASSQDGGGLAGYTF	TGTGCCAGCAGCCAAGACGGGGGAGGACTTGCTGGCTACACCTTC
.	TRBV6-2/TRBV6-3	TRBJ1-6	TRBD1	CASSFRTGGNSPLHF	TGTGCCAGCAGTTTCCGGACAGGGGGGAATTCACCCCTCCACTTT
.	TRBV2	TRBJ1-1	.	CASSALEMRAFF	TGTGCCAGCAGCGCTCTCGAGATGAGAGCTTTCTTT
once	TRBV9	TRBJ2-5	TRBD2	CASSTSALAGGKTQYF	TGTGCCAGCAGCACCTCGGCACTAGCGGGGGGAAAGACCCAGTACTTC
.	TRBV5-6	TRBJ2-5	TRBD1	CASIAGQGRTETQYF	TGTGCCAGCATCGCGGGACAGGGAAGGACAGAGACCCAGTACTTC
.	TRBV18	TRBJ1-4	.	CASSPAVMANEKLFF	TGTGCCAGCTCACCCGCGGTGATGGCTAATGAAAAACTGTTTTTT
.	TRBV5-6	TRBJ2-1	.	CASSLYGGYNEQFF	TGTGCCAGCAGCTTGTACGGGGGTTACAATGAGCAGTTCTTC
.	TRBV10-3	TRBJ2-7	.	CAISEFSGGREQYF	TGTGCCATCAGTGAGTTCAGCGGAGGGAGGGAGCAGTACTTC
.	TRBV7-2	TRBJ2-7	TRBD2	CASSLGLAGTTYEQYF	TGTGCCAGCAGCTTGGGACTAGCGGGAACCACCTACGAGCAGTACTTC
.	TRBV12-5	TRBJ1-1	TRBD1	CASGTGTGGTEAFF	TGTGCTAGTGGTACCGGGACAGGGGGCACTGAAGCTTTCTTT
.	TRBV28	TRBJ2-7	TRBD1	CAARDGQGTHEQYF	TGTGCCGCACGGGACGGACAGGGTACCCACGAGCAGTACTTC
.	TRBV6-5	TRBJ1-4	.	CASSYSGEGSEKLFF	TGTGCCAGCAGTTACTCCGGGGAAGGAAGTGAAAAACTGTTTTTT
.	TRBV19	TRBJ2-5	TRBD1	CATGQGLTQYF	TGTGCCACCGGACAGGGGCTTACCCAGTACTTC
.	TRBV6-1	TRBJ1-6	.	CASSEAGQLGRSPLHF	TGTGCCAGCAGTGAAGCGGGACAACTCGGACGATCACCCCTCCACTTT
.	TRBV19	TRBJ1-5	TRBD1	CASRTPDRGGQPQHF	TGTGCCAGTAGGACACCAGACAGGGGGGGTCAGCCCCAGCATTTT
.	TRBV5-1	TRBJ1-2	TRBD1	CASSKGPDRGKYGYTF	TGCGCCAGCAGCAAGGGGCCGGACAGGGGGAAATATGGCTACACCTTC